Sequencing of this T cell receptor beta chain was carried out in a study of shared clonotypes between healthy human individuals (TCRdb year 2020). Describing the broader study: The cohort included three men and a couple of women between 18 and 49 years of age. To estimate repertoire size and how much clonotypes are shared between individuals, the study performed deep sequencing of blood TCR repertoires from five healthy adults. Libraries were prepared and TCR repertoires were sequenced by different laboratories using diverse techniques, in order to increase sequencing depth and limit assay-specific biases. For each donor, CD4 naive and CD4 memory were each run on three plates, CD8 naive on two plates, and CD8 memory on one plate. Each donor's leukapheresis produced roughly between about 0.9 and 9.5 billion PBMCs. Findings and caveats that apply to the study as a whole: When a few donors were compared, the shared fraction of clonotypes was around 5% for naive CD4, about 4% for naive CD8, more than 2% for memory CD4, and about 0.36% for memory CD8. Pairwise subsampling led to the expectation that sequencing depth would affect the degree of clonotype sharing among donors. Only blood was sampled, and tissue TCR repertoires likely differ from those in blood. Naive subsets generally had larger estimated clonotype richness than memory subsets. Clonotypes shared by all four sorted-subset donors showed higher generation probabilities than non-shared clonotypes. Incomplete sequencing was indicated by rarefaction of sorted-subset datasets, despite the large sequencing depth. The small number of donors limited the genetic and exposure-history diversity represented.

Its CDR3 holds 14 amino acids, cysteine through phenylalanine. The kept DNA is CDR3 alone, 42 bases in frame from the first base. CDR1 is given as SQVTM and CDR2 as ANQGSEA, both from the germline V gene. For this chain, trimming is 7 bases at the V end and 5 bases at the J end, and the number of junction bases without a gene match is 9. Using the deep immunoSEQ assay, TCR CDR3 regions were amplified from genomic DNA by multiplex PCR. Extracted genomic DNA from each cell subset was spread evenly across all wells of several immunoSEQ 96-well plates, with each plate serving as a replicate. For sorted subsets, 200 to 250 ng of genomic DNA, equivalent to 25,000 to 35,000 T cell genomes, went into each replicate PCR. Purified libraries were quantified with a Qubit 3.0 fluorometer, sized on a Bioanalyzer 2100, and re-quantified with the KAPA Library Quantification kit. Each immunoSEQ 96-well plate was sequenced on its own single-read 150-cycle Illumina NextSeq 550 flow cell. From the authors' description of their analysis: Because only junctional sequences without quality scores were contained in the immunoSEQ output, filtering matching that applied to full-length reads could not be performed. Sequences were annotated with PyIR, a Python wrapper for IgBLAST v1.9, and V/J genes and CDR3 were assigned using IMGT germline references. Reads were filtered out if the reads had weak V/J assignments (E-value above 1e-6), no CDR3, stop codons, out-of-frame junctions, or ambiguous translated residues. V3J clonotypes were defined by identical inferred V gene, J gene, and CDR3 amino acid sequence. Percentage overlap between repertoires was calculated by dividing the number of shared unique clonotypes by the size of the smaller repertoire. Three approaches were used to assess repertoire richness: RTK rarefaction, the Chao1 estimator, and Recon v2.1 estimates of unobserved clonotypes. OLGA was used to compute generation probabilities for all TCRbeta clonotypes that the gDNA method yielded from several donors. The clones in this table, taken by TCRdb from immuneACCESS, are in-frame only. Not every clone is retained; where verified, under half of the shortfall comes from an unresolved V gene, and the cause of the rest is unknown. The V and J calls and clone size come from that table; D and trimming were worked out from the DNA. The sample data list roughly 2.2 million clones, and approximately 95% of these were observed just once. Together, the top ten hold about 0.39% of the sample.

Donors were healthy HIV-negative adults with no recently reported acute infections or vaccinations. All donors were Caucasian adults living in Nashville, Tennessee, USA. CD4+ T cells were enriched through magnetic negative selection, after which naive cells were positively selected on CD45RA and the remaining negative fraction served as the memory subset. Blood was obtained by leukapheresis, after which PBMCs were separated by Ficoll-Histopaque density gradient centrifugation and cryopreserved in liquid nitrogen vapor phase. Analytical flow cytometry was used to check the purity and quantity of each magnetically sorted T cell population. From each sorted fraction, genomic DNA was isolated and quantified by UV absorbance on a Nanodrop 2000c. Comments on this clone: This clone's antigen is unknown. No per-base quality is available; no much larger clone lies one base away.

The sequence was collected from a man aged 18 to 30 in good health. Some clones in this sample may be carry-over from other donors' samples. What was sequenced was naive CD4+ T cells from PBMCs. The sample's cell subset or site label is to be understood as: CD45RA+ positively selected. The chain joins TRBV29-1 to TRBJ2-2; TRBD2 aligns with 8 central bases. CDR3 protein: CSAAREGRTGELFF. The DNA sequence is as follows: TGCAGCGCCGCCCGGGAGGGACGAACCGGGGAGCTGTTTTTT.